Sequencing of this TCR beta chain was carried out in a study of monozygotic twins with inflammatory bowel disease (dated by TCRdb to between 2017 and 2020). Looking at the study overall: The full study comprised 28 monozygotic twin pairs: nine German pairs (four IBD-concordant, five IBD-discordant) and 19 IBD-discordant Danish pairs. Within discordant pairs, disease-associated traits were sought mainly by comparing IBD patients with their genetically identical healthy co-twins. Each individual had, on average, about 151 000 unique TCRalpha sequences and 181 000 unique TCRbeta sequences available for analysis.

From the germline V gene (reference sequence), CDR1 is MNHEY and CDR2 is SMNVEV. Its CDR3 holds 15 amino acids, cysteine through phenylalanine. The nucleotide record is missing. From each donor, an approximately 2.4 ml peripheral blood sample was collected into PAXgene tubes and kept at -80 degrees C. Total RNA was isolated from whole blood with the PAXgene blood miRNA kit on an automated QIAcube, without T cell sorting. Deep TCRalpha and TCRbeta repertoire profiling with unique molecular barcoding was performed on peripheral blood of monozygotic twin pairs concordant or discordant for inflammatory bowel disease. Smoking habits were recorded for all twin pairs, with individuals classified as current, former or never smokers. Of note for this clonotype: Its target antigen remains unknown.

Library preparation employed 5' RACE. The input for every TCR library was 3,500 to 4,000 ng of total RNA. For each sample, cDNA was synthesized in eight separate reactions using SMARTScribe reverse transcriptase. During cDNA synthesis, template switching introduced unique molecular identifiers that contained a 6-nucleotide sample barcode. Amplification of TCRalpha and TCRbeta cDNA involved two nested PCRs of roughly 16 and 10 cycles, and each PCR was followed by bead purification. Before amplification, the cDNA was both treated with uracil DNA-glycosylase and purified with the QIAquick PCR purification kit. In the second PCR, Illumina TruSeq-compatible adapters and sample-specific barcodes were added. TapeStation and Qubit were used to check library quality and concentration, and 5 ng of each library was pooled. Sequencing of the pooled libraries was done on an Illumina HiSeq2500 single-index Rapid Run using custom sequencing primers and 2 x 100 bp reads. The authors' pipeline ran thus. MiGEC version 1.2.6 was used for UMI-based consensus assembly, which corrected PCR and sequencing errors. MiXCR version 2.1.1 was used to carry out V(D)J alignment, clonotype assembly and CDR3 extraction. To normalise gene usage, clonotype sharing and MAIT/NKT TCR abundance, the analysis used the top 1000, 10 000 and 20 000 clonotypes per sample. Diversity was computed as the inverse Simpson index with the vegan R package after downsampling to 27 000 UMIs. Paired Mann-Whitney U tests on discordant twin pairs were used, with Benjamini-Hochberg multiple-testing correction. Each CDR3 protein sequence appears as one entry after TCRdb reprocessed the reads, and no DNA is included. The V and J calls reflect TCRdb's pipeline rather than the authors' work. The sample table holds fewer than 550,000 distinct CDR3 sequences. The biggest ten clones account for 2% to 3% of the sample.

Results the study describes overall, beyond this receptor: Because patients received different immunosuppressive treatments, the repertoires may have picked up extra background noise and variability between individuals. Distinction between different T cell subtypes could not be achieved in the analysis. Fewer clonotypes were shared with other individuals by IBD patients than by healthy twins, most markedly in patients showing signs of disease activity. The results gave no support for a single strong signal or clonotype linked to IBD. Repertoire similarity did not differ between concordant and discordant twins, possibly due to limited statistical power. A decrease in TCRbeta repertoire diversity, as measured by inverse Simpson index, was observed in IBD patients compared with their healthy co-twins.

Source material: blood. The source of this sequence is a human donor with ulcerative colitis or Crohn's disease, or a healthy co-twin of an affected twin (not recorded which). This chain joins TRBV27 to TRBJ2-1; TCRdb's D gene call, TRBD2, goes unchecked for lack of DNA. The CDR3 protein sequence reads: CASSYQAGGYNEQFF.